Listed below are T cell receptor beta chains from one sample, sequenced in a study of T-cell memory formation after mild COVID-19. TCRdb reprocessed the 5' RACE reads with MiXCR, giving one entry per CDR3 protein. Here the sample spans approximately 290,000 distinct CDR3 sequences, 19% being singletons. The sequenced sample was PBMCs or a T cell subset sorted from them (not recorded which). The source is a man between 18 and 29 years old who had mild COVID-19 (a few samples of this study predate the infection). Cell type and time point are not known. Each CDR3 is given with its conserved first and last residue. D genes are given only for firm matches. Size values are once, few and many counts, or a class for expanded clones, and some rows have none.

j_call: TRBJ2-2; v_call: TRBV7-6; d_call: .; cdr3_length: 14; clone_size: few; cdr3_aa: CASSLVTDTGELFF; cdr3_nt: TGTGCCAGCAGCTTAGTTACAGACACCGGGGAGCTGTTTTTT
j_call: TRBJ2-1; v_call: TRBV3-1; d_call: .; cdr3_length: 13; clone_size: few; cdr3_aa: CASSLVTVNEQFF; cdr3_nt: TGTGCCAGCAGCCTCGTGACAGTTAATGAGCAGTTCTTC
j_call: TRBJ2-1; v_call: TRBV12-3/TRBV12-4; d_call: TRBD2; cdr3_length: 15; clone_size: medium-sized; cdr3_aa: CASTRASGGAGEQFF; cdr3_nt: TGTGCCAGCACCCGGGCTAGCGGGGGGGCCGGTGAGCAGTTCTTC
j_call: TRBJ2-1; v_call: TRBV7-3; d_call: .; cdr3_length: 15; clone_size: few; cdr3_aa: CASSLVYRARNEQFF; cdr3_nt: TGTGCCAGCAGCTTAGTCTACAGGGCGAGGAATGAGCAGTTCTTC
j_call: TRBJ2-1; v_call: TRBV29-1; d_call: .; cdr3_length: 14; clone_size: few; cdr3_aa: CSVAQGSSYNEQFF; cdr3_nt: TGCAGCGTCGCTCAGGGGAGCTCCTACAATGAGCAGTTCTTC
j_call: TRBJ2-2; v_call: TRBV7-2; d_call: .; cdr3_length: 12; clone_size: .; cdr3_aa: CASRVPTGELFF; cdr3_nt: TGTGCCAGCCGGGTCCCCACCGGGGAGCTGTTTTTT
j_call: TRBJ1-3; v_call: TRBV7-2; d_call: .; cdr3_length: 12; clone_size: .; cdr3_aa: CASSSPRNTIYF; cdr3_nt: TGTGCCAGCAGCTCACCGCGGAACACCATATATTTT
j_call: TRBJ2-2; v_call: TRBV5-4; d_call: TRBD1; cdr3_length: 15; clone_size: .; cdr3_aa: CASSLGQGETGELFF; cdr3_nt: TGTGCCAGCAGCTTGGGACAGGGAGAGACCGGGGAGCTGTTTTTT
j_call: TRBJ1-1; v_call: TRBV12-3/TRBV12-4; d_call: .; cdr3_length: 14; clone_size: .; cdr3_aa: CASTAAGPGTEAFF; cdr3_nt: TGTGCCAGCACCGCGGCGGGACCGGGCACTGAAGCTTTCTTT
j_call: TRBJ2-5; v_call: TRBV10-3; d_call: .; cdr3_length: 13; clone_size: .; cdr3_aa: CAISEYLQETQYF; cdr3_nt: TGTGCCATCAGTGAGTACCTCCAAGAGACCCAGTACTTC
j_call: TRBJ2-5; v_call: TRBV29-1; d_call: .; cdr3_length: 11; clone_size: few; cdr3_aa: CSATEGETQYF; cdr3_nt: TGCAGCGCTACGGAGGGAGAGACCCAGTACTTC
j_call: TRBJ2-2; v_call: TRBV11-2; d_call: .; cdr3_length: 14; clone_size: .; cdr3_aa: CASSLGDNTGELFF; cdr3_nt: TGTGCCAGCAGCTTAGGGGATAACACCGGGGAGCTGTTTTTT
j_call: TRBJ2-5; v_call: TRBV7-2; d_call: .; cdr3_length: 14; clone_size: .; cdr3_aa: CASSRGGSQETQYF; cdr3_nt: TGTGCCAGCAGCCGAGGGGGGAGTCAAGAGACCCAGTACTTC
j_call: TRBJ2-5; v_call: TRBV29-1; d_call: TRBD2; cdr3_length: 15; clone_size: .; cdr3_aa: CSVAYGGGSAETQYF; cdr3_nt: TGCAGCGTTGCGTACGGCGGGGGTTCGGCAGAGACCCAGTACTTC
j_call: TRBJ2-1; v_call: TRBV6-6; d_call: .; cdr3_length: 13; clone_size: few; cdr3_aa: CASRRRTDNEQFF; cdr3_nt: TGTGCCAGCAGGCGCCGGACAGACAATGAGCAGTTCTTC
j_call: TRBJ2-5; v_call: TRBV5-1; d_call: TRBD2; cdr3_length: 16; clone_size: .; cdr3_aa: CASSLAPWTGGETQYF; cdr3_nt: TGCGCCAGCAGCTTGGCCCCTTGGACGGGAGGGGAGACCCAGTACTTC